The 6 T cell receptor beta chains given below trace back to one sample, sequenced in a study of T cells expressing NK-cell markers. Following a re-call of the 5' RACE reads, TCRdb has one entry per CDR3 protein and lacks DNA. The sample has some 340,000 distinct CDR3 sequences; the top ten hold about 5.2%. Specimen: blood T cells: a sorted CD56 or NKG2C T cell subset, CD4+ or CD8+ T cells, or bulk PBMC T cells (not recorded which). The source of these receptors is a man between 18 and 69 years old in good health.

The gene calls are TRBV6-1 and TRBJ2-2; there is no DNA to check the TCRdb D call of TRBD1. CDR1 and CDR2 from the germline V gene are MNHNS and SASEGT. The CDR3 runs 16 residues. The CDR3 protein is CASSLDRDRGHGELFF.

The rearrangement joins TRBV6-5 to TRBJ2-1; TCRdb gives TRBD1 as the D gene, but with no DNA this cannot be confirmed. This CDR3 spans 12 amino acids. Germline CDR1 and CDR2: MNHEY and SVGAGI. CDR3 region: CASSYSRQGWFF.

The V gene is TRBV2, the J gene TRBJ2-5; TCRdb outputs TRBD1, but without DNA this stays unchecked. The germline V gene has CDR1 SNHLY and CDR2 FYNNEI. This CDR3 has 14 amino acids. The CDR3 sequence is CASSGGPPRVLGYF.

The V call is TRBV5-5, the J call TRBJ2-1; TCRdb's D call of TRBD1 is untestable without DNA. The CDR3 totals 15 residues. Germline CDR1 and CDR2: SGHKS and YYEKEE (reference sequence). This chain's CDR3 is CASSRQASSYNEQFF.

The chain is built from TRBV27 and TRBJ2-5; TCRdb's D call of TRBD2 is untestable without DNA. Germline V lookup: CDR1 MNHEY, CDR2 SMNVEV (reference sequence). This CDR3 is 15 amino acids long. CDR3: CASRNLAAREETQYF.

V gene TRBV29-1 combines with J gene TRBJ2-6; the D call from TCRdb, TRBD1, cannot be confirmed without DNA. CDR1 SQVTM and CDR2 ANQGSEA come from the germline V gene. This CDR3 is 16 amino acids long. CDR3: CSVEARGGSGANVLTF.